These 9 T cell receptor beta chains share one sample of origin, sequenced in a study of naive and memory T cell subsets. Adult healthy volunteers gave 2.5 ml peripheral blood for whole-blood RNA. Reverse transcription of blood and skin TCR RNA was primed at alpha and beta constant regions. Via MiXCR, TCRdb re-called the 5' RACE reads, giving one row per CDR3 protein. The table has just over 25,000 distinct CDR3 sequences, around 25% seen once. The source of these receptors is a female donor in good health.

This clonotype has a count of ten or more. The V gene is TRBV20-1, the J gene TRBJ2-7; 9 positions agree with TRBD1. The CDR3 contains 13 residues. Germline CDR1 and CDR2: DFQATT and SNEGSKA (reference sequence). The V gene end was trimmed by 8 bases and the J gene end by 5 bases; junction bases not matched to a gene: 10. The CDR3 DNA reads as TGCAGTATCGGGACAGGGTTCAGGGACGAGCAGTACTTC. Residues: CSIGTGFRDEQYF.

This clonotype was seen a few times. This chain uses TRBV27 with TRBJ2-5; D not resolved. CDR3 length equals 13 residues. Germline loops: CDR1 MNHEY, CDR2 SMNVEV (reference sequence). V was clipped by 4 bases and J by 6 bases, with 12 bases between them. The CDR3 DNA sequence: TGTGCCAGCAGTTCCTTTGACAACCAGACCCAGTACTTC. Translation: CASSSFDNQTQYF.

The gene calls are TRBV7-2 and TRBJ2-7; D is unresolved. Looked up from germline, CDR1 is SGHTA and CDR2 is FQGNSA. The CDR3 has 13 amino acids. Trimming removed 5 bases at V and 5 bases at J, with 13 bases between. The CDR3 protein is CASSENWNHEQYF. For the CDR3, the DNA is TGTGCCAGCAGCGAAAACTGGAACCACGAGCAGTACTTC.

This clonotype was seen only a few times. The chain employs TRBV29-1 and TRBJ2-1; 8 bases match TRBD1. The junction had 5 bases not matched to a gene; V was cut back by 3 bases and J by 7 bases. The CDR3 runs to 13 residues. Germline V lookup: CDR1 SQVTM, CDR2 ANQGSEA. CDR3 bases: TGCAGCGTTGACAGGGGGCGCCTGAATGAGCAGTTCTTC. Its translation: CSVDRGRLNEQFF.

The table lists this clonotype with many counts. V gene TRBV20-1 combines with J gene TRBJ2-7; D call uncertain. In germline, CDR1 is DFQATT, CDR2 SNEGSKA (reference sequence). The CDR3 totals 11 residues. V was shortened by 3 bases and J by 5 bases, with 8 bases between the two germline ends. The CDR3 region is CSASRPDEQYF. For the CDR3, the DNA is TGCAGTGCTAGTCGCCCCGACGAGCAGTACTTC.

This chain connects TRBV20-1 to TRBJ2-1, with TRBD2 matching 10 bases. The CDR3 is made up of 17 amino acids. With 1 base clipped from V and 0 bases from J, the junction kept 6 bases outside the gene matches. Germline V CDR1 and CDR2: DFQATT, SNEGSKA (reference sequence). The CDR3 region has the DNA TGCAGTGCTAGAGGACTAGCGGGTCGGAGCTCCTACAATGAGCAGTTCTTC. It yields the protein CSARGLAGRSSYNEQFF.

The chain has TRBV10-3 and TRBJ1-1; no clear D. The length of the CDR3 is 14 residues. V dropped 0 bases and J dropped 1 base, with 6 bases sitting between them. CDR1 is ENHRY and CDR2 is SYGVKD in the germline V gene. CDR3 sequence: CAISESTGNTEAFF. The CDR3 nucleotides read TGTGCCATCAGTGAGTCGACTGGGAACACTGAAGCTTTCTTT.

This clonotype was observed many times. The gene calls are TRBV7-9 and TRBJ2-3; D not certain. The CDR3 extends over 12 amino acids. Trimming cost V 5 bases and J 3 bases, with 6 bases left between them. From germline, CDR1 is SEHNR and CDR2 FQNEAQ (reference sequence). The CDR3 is CASSPITDTQYF. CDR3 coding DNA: TGTGCCAGCAGCCCGATTACAGATACGCAGTATTTT.

The CDR3 reads CATSAGSNQPQHF. For the CDR3, the DNA is TGTGCCACCAGTGCGGGGAGCAATCAGCCCCAGCATTTT. The chain uses TRBV24-1 and TRBJ1-5; D is undetermined. The CDR3 covers 13 residues. Trimming took off 5 bases at V and 1 base at J, with 5 bases between the two ends. Germline CDR1 and CDR2: KGHDR and SFDVKD.